Below, one TCR beta chain is given with its context. The CDR3 consists of 15 residues. J gave up 2 bases and V 8 bases, and 9 bases lay outside the gene matches. Germline-derived CDR1 and CDR2 are SNHLY and FYNNEI. The Seattle patients, enrolled during active infection, were followed longitudinally. This record belongs to a study of blood T cell repertoires in COVID-19. Study summary: The study drew acute and convalescent COVID-19 samples from the United States, Italy and Spain. PBMCs, B-cell-depleted T cells, or T cells were the source of the cDNA or gDNA that made up the material.

How the authors handled the data: The assay estimated nucleated cells by amplifying reference gene primers. Only in-frame clones appear in the TCRdb table, and some are missing; sequencing was by immunoSEQ multiplex PCR. V and J calls and clone size come straight from that table; D and trimming were deduced from the DNA. The data contain about 76,000 clones, 70% to 90% of them seen just once; the ten biggest clones take up 9.5% to 13%. Input material: peripheral blood. This clonotype was sampled from a man aged 60 to 69 with COVID-19, enrolled during active disease. The chain uses TRBV2 and TRBJ1-5, with TRBD1 matching over 7 bases. The CDR3 here is CASGRQGGGNQPQHF. The CDR3 nucleotides read TGTGCCAGCGGCCGACAGGGCGGAGGCAATCAGCCCCAGCATTTT.